This record covers a single TCR beta chain. Its antigen is undetermined. This entry is derived from a study of T cells in narcolepsy. About the study: Healthy controls were enrolled alongside patients with narcolepsy type 1 or type 2. The study, taken as a whole, reports: HCRT-specific and TRIB2-specific autoreactive clonotypes appeared among same-patient CSF and blood CD4+ clonotypes. Blood of same and different patients, but not healthy controls, reportedly held recurring autoreactive clonotypes. No autoreactive T cell clone sequences appeared in some memory CD4+ repertoires.

Germline V gene sequence: CDR1 LGHNA, CDR2 YNFKEQ. CDR3 length: 15 amino acids. With V trimmed by 1 base and J by 4 bases, 5 bases remained unmatched. The assay was immunoSEQ multiplex PCR, and TCRdb's table has in-frame clones only and misses some. This table holds about 27,000 clones, approximately 80% found once. The V gene is TRBV4-2, the J gene TRBJ2-3; 7 nucleotides agree with TRBD2. The clonotype originates from a human donor with narcolepsy. Sample: CD45RA- memory CD4+ T cells from PBMCs. The CDR3 nucleotides read TGTGCCAGCAGCCAAGGTGGGGGAGGGGCAGATACGCAGTATTTT. This translates into CASSQGGGGADTQYF.